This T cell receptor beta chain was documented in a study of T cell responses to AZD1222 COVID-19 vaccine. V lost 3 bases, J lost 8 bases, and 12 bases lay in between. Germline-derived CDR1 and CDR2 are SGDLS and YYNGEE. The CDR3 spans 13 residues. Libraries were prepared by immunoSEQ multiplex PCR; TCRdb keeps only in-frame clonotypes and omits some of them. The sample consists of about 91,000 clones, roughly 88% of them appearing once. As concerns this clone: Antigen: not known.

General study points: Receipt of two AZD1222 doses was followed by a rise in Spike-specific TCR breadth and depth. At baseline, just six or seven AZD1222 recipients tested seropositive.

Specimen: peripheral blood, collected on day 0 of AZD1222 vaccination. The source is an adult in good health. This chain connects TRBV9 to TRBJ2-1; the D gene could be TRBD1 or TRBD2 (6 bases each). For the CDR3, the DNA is TGTGCCAGCAGCGAGGGGGGCCTCCATGAGCAGTTCTTC. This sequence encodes CASSEGGLHEQFF.